The rows below give T cell receptor beta chains drawn from one sample of a study of T cell responses to AZD1222 COVID-19 vaccine. Repertoires were generated with immunoSEQ multiplex PCR, while TCRdb's copy carries only in-frame clones and drops some. The profile covers approximately 89,000 clones, with around nine tenths appearing a single time and 2.5% to 3% taken by the ten largest. The input for sequencing was peripheral blood, taken on day 0 of AZD1222 vaccination. The receptors were gathered from an adult in good health. Each CDR3 is given with its conserved first and last residue. Each record gives: J gene, V gene, clone size, D gene, CDR3 protein, CDR3 DNA. D genes are given only for firm matches. Only part of the rows carry a size: once, few, many, or a class if the clone is expanded.

j_gene: TRBJ1-4
v_gene: TRBV11-1
abundance: once
d_gene: TRBD1
CDR3aa: CASSRLGTGSEKLFF
CDR3nt: TGTGCCAGCAGCCGATTGGGGACAGGCAGCGAAAAACTGTTTTTT

j_gene: TRBJ1-3
v_gene: TRBV6-5
abundance: -
d_gene: -
CDR3aa: CASSLGRPPGNTIYF
CDR3nt: TGTGCCAGCAGCTTAGGCAGGCCCCCTGGAAACACCATATATTTT

j_gene: TRBJ2-3
v_gene: TRBV9
abundance: once
d_gene: -
CDR3aa: CASSVSGGEDFDTQYF
CDR3nt: TGTGCCAGCAGCGTATCAGGGGGGGAGGATTTCGATACGCAGTATTTT

j_gene: TRBJ2-3
v_gene: TRBV13
abundance: -
d_gene: -
CDR3aa: CASSLRGGAATDTQYF
CDR3nt: TGTGCCAGCAGCTTAAGAGGGGGGGCGGCAACAGATACGCAGTATTTT

j_gene: TRBJ2-7
v_gene: TRBV30
abundance: -
d_gene: -
CDR3aa: CAWSDSYEQYF
CDR3nt: TGTGCCTGGAGTGATAGCTACGAGCAGTACTTC

j_gene: TRBJ1-5
v_gene: TRBV6-5
abundance: -
d_gene: -
CDR3aa: CASSRSPGDQPQHF
CDR3nt: TGTGCCAGCAGCCGAAGCCCGGGAGACCAGCCCCAGCATTTT

j_gene: TRBJ1-2
v_gene: TRBV19
abundance: -
d_gene: -
CDR3aa: CASVLGGEGDYGYTF
CDR3nt: TGTGCCAGCGTATTGGGAGGGGAAGGTGACTATGGCTACACCTTC

j_gene: TRBJ1-2
v_gene: TRBV7-2
abundance: -
d_gene: TRBD1
CDR3aa: CASSHGQGAGYGYTF
CDR3nt: TGTGCCAGCAGCCACGGACAGGGGGCGGGCTATGGCTACACCTTC

j_gene: TRBJ2-7
v_gene: TRBV5-5
abundance: -
d_gene: TRBD1
CDR3aa: CASSRQGASYEQYF
CDR3nt: TGTGCCAGCAGCCGACAGGGCGCCTCCTACGAGCAGTACTTC

j_gene: TRBJ1-5
v_gene: TRBV5-6
abundance: -
d_gene: -
CDR3aa: CASSLAPGAGQPQHF
CDR3nt: TGTGCCAGCAGCTTGGCTCCGGGAGCAGGTCAGCCCCAGCATTTT

j_gene: TRBJ1-2
v_gene: TRBV4-3
abundance: -
d_gene: -
CDR3aa: CASSQGAGHGYTF
CDR3nt: TGCGCCAGCAGCCAAGGGGCAGGACATGGCTACACCTTC

j_gene: TRBJ2-4
v_gene: TRBV6-5
abundance: -
d_gene: TRBD1
CDR3aa: CASSYSLDRVANIQYF
CDR3nt: TGTGCCAGCAGTTACTCGCTTGACAGGGTGGCGAACATTCAGTACTTC

j_gene: TRBJ2-3
v_gene: TRBV6-5
abundance: -
d_gene: -
CDR3aa: CASSYSDTQYF
CDR3nt: TGTGCCAGCAGTTACTCGGATACGCAGTATTTT

j_gene: TRBJ1-1
v_gene: TRBV5-1
abundance: -
d_gene: -
CDR3aa: CASRPLSSWNTEAFF
CDR3nt: TGCGCCAGCAGACCCCTGTCAAGTTGGAACACTGAAGCTTTCTTT

j_gene: TRBJ1-2
v_gene: TRBV19
abundance: -
d_gene: -
CDR3aa: CASSIGQVGGYTF
CDR3nt: TGTGCCAGTAGTATAGGGCAGGTTGGCGGCTACACCTTC

j_gene: TRBJ2-6
v_gene: TRBV29-1
abundance: -
d_gene: -
CDR3aa: CSVKGLGANVLTF
CDR3nt: TGCAGCGTGAAGGGGCTCGGGGCCAACGTCCTGACTTTC

j_gene: TRBJ2-7
v_gene: TRBV7-8
abundance: -
d_gene: TRBD1
CDR3aa: CASSRGQPNEQYF
CDR3nt: TGTGCCAGCAGCCGGGGACAGCCCAACGAGCAGTACTTC

j_gene: TRBJ2-3
v_gene: TRBV4-3
abundance: -
d_gene: -
CDR3aa: CASSHRGDLYTDTQYF
CDR3nt: TGCGCCAGCAGCCACCGAGGGGACTTGTACACAGATACGCAGTATTTT

j_gene: TRBJ2-1
v_gene: TRBV6-5
abundance: -
d_gene: -
CDR3aa: CASRARNEQFF
CDR3nt: TGTGCCAGCAGAGCCAGGAATGAGCAGTTCTTC

j_gene: TRBJ1-2
v_gene: TRBV15
abundance: -
d_gene: -
CDR3aa: CATSREGGTSRVTF
CDR3nt: TGTGCCACCAGCAGAGAAGGTGGGACCAGCCGTGTCACCTTC

j_gene: TRBJ2-1
v_gene: TRBV11-2
abundance: -
d_gene: -
CDR3aa: CASSLDRNEQFF
CDR3nt: TGTGCCAGCAGCTTAGACAGGAATGAGCAGTTCTTC

j_gene: TRBJ1-4
v_gene: TRBV25-1
abundance: -
d_gene: TRBD1
CDR3aa: CASSGTGGGTNEKLFF
CDR3nt: TGTGCCAGCAGTGGGACAGGGGGAGGGACTAATGAAAAACTGTTTTTT

j_gene: TRBJ1-2
v_gene: TRBV5-5
abundance: -
d_gene: TRBD1
CDR3aa: CASSEGQPYGYTF
CDR3nt: TGTGCCAGCAGCGAGGGACAGCCCTATGGCTACACCTTC